Below are 9 T cell receptor beta chains sequenced from a single sample in a study of beta chain features in type 1 diabetes. The whole isolated RNA underwent reverse transcription, so sequencing captured expressed TCRB transcripts. Some clones are missing from TCRdb's copy, which holds only in-frame ones; the method was immunoSEQ multiplex PCR. Here the sample spans under 50,000 clones, roughly 70% being singletons. The antigens for these receptors are not known. Study-wide results and limits: People with Type 1 diabetes carried modestly yet significantly shorter TCRB CDR3s in all four CD4+ subsets.

The sample comprised Tregs from blood. The receptors were sampled from a woman younger than 35 with type 1 diabetes.

The chain recombines TRBV5-5 with TRBJ1-1; D is possibly TRBD1 (6 bases). CDR3 length: 14 amino acids. The V end lost 3 bases, the J end lost 12 bases, and 21 bases lay between the germline ends. Germline V gene lookup returns CDR1 SGHKS and CDR2 YYEKEE (reference sequence). CDR3 in amino acids: CASSSSGTSGTPFF. The CDR3, as DNA: TGTGCCAGCAGCTCTTCCGGGACATCGGGAACACCTTTCTTT.

The chain joins TRBV20-1 to TRBJ1-5; D unresolved. CDR3 length: 11 residues. Germline V CDR1 and CDR2: DFQATT, SNEGSKA (reference sequence). Trimming took off 3 bases at V and 11 bases at J, with 11 bases between the two ends. The CDR3 DNA sequence: TGCAGTGCTAGCCTAGATACTGCCCAGCATTTT. Its translation is CSASLDTAQHF.

In this sample, this clone turned up a few times. The chain employs TRBV30 and TRBJ1-5, with D hard to call. V dropped 4 bases and J dropped 4 bases, with 11 bases sitting between them. The CDR3 is 13 residues long. Germline-derived CDR1 and CDR2 are GTSNPN and SVGIG (reference sequence). The CDR3 bases are TGTGCCTGGAACCAACTTCGGAATCAGCCCCAGCATTTT. As protein: CAWNQLRNQPQHF.

V gene TRBV5-1 combines with J gene TRBJ2-5; weak D call: TRBD2 (5 bases). This CDR3 region has 11 residues. In germline, CDR1 is SGHRS, CDR2 YFSETQ. Trimming removed 4 bases at V and 4 bases at J, with 5 bases between. CDR3 in DNA: TGCGCCAGCAGCACTAGAGAGACCCAGTACTTC. It codes for CASSTRETQYF.

As to this clone: The sample contains more than one DNA sequence encoding this CDR3. The J gene is TRBJ2-5, the V gene TRBV7-2; D not resolved. The CDR3 length is 12 residues. V shed 2 bases and J shed 2 bases, with 3 bases lying between them. Germline V gene data show CDR1 as SGHTA and CDR2 as FQGNSA. This CDR3 reads CASSLQQETQYF. The CDR3 region has the DNA TGTGCCAGCAGCTTACAGCAAGAGACCCAGTACTTC.

The V and J genes are TRBV28 and TRBJ2-7, with TRBD2 matching over 7 bases. The CDR3 covers 15 residues. J lost 4 bases, V lost 6 bases, and 12 bases had no gene match. The V gene's germline CDR1 is MDHEN and CDR2 SYDVKM. The CDR3 coding sequence is TGTGCCAGCAGCACCGCGGGGGAGAAGTCGTACGAGCAGTACTTC. Translation gives CASSTAGEKSYEQYF.

This clone was counted a few times. This chain connects TRBV7-9 to TRBJ2-2, with D uncertain. V was cut by 5 bases and J by 5 bases, with 9 bases left in between. Germline-derived CDR1 and CDR2 are SEHNR and FQNEAQ (reference sequence). The CDR3 length is 13 residues. The CDR3 sequence is CASSRIPTGELFF. For the CDR3, the DNA is TGTGCCAGCAGCCGTATTCCGACCGGGGAGCTGTTTTTT.

This chain connects TRBV6-6 to TRBJ2-7, with 7 bases aligning to TRBD1. The V gene's germline CDR1 is MNHNY and CDR2 SVGAGI (reference sequence). The CDR3 has 16 amino acids. The trim removed 5 bases at V and 0 bases at J, leaving 10 bases unmatched. CDR3 residues: CASSPTTGTDSYEQYF. The CDR3 DNA sequence: TGTGCCAGCAGTCCTACTACCGGGACAGACTCCTACGAGCAGTACTTC.

The gene calls are TRBV5-1 and TRBJ2-2; D call uncertain. V was cut by 0 bases and J by 6 bases, with 9 bases left in between. In germline, CDR1 is SGHRS, CDR2 YFSETQ. The CDR3 consists of 14 residues. For the CDR3, the DNA is TGCGCCAGCAGCTTGGATCCCGAGGCCGGGGAGCTGTTTTTT. It specifies CASSLDPEAGELFF.